This TCR beta chain comes out of a study of T-cell memory formation after mild COVID-19. The study's findings and limits: The main location of contracting CD4+ clones was CM and EM, and that of contracting CD8+ clones was EMRA. A second wave expanding day 15 to 37 was CD4+-biased; contracting clones were balanced.

The table lists this clonotype with a few counts. No antigen is known for it. 5'RACE primed at constant segments yielded TCR alpha and TCR beta cDNA libraries bearing sample barcodes and UMIs. Using its own MiXCR run on the 5' RACE reads, TCRdb lists one record per CDR3 protein. The sample contains about 350,000 distinct CDR3 sequences, roughly an eighth of which appear only once. The source material was PBMCs or a T cell subset sorted from them (not recorded which). The TCR was taken from a man aged 18 to 29 who had mild COVID-19 (a few samples of this study predate the infection). Cell type and time point are not known.

DNA for the CDR3: TGTGCCAGCAGCTTAGCGCATAGCGGAGTGTACCAAGAGACCCAGTACTTC. Encoded protein: CASSLAHSGVYQETQYF. The V call is TRBV7-8, the J call TRBJ2-5, with D possibly TRBD2 on 6 matching bases. The CDR3 totals 17 residues. CDR1 and CDR2 from the germline V gene are SGHVS and FQNEAQ. Trimming shortened V by 0 bases and J by 0 bases, and 14 bases separated the two germline ends.